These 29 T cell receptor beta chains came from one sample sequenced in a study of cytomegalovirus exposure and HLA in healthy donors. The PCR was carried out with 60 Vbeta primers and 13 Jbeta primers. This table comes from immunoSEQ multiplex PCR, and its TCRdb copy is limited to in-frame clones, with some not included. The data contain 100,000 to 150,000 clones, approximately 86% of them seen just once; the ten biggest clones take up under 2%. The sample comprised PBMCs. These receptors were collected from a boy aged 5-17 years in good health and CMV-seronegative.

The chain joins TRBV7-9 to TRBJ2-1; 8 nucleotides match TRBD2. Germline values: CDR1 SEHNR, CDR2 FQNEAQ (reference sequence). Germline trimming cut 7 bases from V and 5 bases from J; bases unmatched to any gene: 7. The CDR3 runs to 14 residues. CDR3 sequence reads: CASTGGGGNNEQFF. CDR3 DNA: TGTGCCAGCACGGGGGGGGGTGGTAACAATGAGCAGTTCTTC.

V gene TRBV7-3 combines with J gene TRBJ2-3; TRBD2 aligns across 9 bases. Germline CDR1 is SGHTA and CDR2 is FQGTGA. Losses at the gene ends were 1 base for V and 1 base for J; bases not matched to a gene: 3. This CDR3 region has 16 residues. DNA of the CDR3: TGTGCCAGCAGCTTAATGGCGGGAGGGGGCACAGATACGCAGTATTTT. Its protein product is CASSLMAGGGTDTQYF.

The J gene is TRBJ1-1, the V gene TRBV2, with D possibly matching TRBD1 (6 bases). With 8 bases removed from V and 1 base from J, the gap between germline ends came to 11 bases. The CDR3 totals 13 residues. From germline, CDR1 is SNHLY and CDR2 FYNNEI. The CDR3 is CASSVGGNTEAFF. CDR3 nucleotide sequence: TGTGCCAGCTCTGTAGGGGGGAACACTGAAGCTTTCTTT.

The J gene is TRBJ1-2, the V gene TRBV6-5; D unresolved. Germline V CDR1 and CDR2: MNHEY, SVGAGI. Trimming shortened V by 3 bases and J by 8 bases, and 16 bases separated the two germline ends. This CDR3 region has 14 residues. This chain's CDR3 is CASSYRQESSGYTF. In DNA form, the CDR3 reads TGTGCCAGCAGTTATAGGCAGGAAAGTTCGGGCTACACCTTC.

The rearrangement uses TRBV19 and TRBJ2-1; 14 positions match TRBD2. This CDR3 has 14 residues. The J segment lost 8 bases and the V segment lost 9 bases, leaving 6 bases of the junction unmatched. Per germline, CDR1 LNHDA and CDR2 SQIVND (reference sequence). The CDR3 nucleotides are TGTGCCAGCAGACTAGCGGGAGGGCTTCATGAGCAGTTCTTC. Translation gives CASRLAGGLHEQFF.

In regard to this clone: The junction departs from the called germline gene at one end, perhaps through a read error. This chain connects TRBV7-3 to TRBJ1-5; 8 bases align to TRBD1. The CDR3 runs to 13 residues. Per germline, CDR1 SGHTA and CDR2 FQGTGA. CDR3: CTSSMDRDQPQHF. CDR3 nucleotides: TGTACCAGCAGCATGGACAGGGATCAGCCCCAGCATTTT. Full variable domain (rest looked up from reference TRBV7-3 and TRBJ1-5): GAGVSQTPSNKVTEKGKYVELRCDPISGHTALYWYRQSLGQGPEFLIYFQGTGAADDSGLPNDRFFAVRPEGSVSTLKIQRTERGDSAVYLCTSSMDRDQPQHFGDGTRLSIL.

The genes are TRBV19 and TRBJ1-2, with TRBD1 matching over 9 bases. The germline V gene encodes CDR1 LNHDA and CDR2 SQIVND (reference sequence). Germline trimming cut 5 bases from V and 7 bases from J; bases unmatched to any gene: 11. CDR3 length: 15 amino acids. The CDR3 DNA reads TGTGCCAGTAGTGGTTGGGACAGGGATTTTCGTGGCTACACCTTC. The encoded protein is CASSGWDRDFRGYTF.

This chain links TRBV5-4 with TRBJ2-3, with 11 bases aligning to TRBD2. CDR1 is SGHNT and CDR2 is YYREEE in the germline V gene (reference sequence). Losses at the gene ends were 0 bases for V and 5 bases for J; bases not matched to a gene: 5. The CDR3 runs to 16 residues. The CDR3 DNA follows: TGTGCCAGCAGCTTGGGAGGCGGACTAGCGGGAGATACGCAGTATTTT. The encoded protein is CASSLGGGLAGDTQYF.

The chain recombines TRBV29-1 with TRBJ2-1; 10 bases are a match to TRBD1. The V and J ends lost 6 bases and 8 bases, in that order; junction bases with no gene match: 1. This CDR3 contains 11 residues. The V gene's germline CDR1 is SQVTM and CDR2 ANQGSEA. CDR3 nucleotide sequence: TGCAGCGTCGGACAGGGGGATGAGCAGTTCTTC. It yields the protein CSVGQGDEQFF.

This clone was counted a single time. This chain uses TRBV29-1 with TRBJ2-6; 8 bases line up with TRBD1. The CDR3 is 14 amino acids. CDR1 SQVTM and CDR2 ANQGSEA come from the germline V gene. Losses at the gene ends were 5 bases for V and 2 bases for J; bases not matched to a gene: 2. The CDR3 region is CSVQGAAGANVLTF. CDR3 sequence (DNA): TGCAGCGTTCAGGGGGCAGCTGGGGCCAACGTCCTGACTTTC.

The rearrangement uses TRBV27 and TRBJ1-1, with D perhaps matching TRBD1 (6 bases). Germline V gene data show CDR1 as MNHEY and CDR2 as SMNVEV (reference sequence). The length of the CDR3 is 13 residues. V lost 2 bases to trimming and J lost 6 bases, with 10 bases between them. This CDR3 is CASSLRGGSEAFF. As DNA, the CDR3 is TGTGCCAGCAGTTTAAGGGGGGGCTCTGAAGCTTTCTTT.

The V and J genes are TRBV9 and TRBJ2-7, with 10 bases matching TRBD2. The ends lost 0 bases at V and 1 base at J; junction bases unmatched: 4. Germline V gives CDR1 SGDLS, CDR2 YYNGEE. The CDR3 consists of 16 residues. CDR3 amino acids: CASSVEPGLASYEQYF. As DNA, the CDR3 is TGTGCCAGCAGCGTAGAGCCGGGACTAGCGTCCTACGAGCAGTACTTC.

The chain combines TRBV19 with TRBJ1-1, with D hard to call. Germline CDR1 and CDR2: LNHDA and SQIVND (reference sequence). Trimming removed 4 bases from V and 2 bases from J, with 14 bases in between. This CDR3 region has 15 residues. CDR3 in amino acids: CASSRGWEANTEAFF. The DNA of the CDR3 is TGTGCCAGTAGTAGAGGGTGGGAAGCAAACACTGAAGCTTTCTTT.

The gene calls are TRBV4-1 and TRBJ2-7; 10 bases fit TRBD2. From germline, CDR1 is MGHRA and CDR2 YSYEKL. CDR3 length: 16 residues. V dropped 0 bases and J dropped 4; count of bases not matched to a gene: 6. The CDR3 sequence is CASSQDTTSGSYEQYF. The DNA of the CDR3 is TGCGCCAGCAGCCAAGATACGACTAGCGGGTCGTACGAGCAGTACTTC.

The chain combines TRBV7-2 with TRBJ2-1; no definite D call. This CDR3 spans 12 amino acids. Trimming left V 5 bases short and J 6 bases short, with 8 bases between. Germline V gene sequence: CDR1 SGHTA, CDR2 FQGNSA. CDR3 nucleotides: TGTGCCAGCAGCCCACCCAGCAATGAGCAGTTCTTC. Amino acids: CASSPPSNEQFF.

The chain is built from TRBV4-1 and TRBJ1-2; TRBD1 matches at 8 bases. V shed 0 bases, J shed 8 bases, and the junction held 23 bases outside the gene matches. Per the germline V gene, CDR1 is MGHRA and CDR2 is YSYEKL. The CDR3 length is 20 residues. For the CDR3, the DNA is TGCGCCAGCAGCCAAGAAGGAGGGGAGGGACAGGTCCTTCCGGGGTCGGGCTACACCTTC. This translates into CASSQEGGEGQVLPGSGYTF.

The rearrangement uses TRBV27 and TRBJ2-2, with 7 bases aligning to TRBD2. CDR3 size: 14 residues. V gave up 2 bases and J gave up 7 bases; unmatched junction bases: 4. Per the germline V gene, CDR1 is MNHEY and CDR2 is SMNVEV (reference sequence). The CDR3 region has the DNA TGTGCCAGCAGTTTAGCGGGAGTCGTCGGGGAGCTGTTTTTT. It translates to CASSLAGVVGELFF.

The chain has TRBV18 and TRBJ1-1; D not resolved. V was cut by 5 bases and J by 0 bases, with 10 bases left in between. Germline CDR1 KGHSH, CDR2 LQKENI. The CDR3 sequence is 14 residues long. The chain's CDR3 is CASSSENMNTEAFF. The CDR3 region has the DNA TGTGCCAGCTCATCCGAAAACATGAACACTGAAGCTTTCTTT.

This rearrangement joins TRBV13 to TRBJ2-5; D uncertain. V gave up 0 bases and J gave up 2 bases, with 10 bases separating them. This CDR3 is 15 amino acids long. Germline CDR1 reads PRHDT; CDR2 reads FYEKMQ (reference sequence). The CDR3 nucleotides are TGTGCCAGCAGCTTAGGGATTTCTACGCAAGAGACCCAGTACTTC. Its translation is CASSLGISTQETQYF.

CDR3 sequence reads: CASSLWGGRASFSYEQYF. The CDR3 DNA reads TGTGCCAGCAGTTTGTGGGGCGGGAGGGCCAGTTTCTCCTACGAGCAGTACTTC. The gene calls are TRBV7-2 and TRBJ2-7; 9 bases line up with TRBD2. This CDR3 comprises 18 residues. The germline V gene has CDR1 SGHTA and CDR2 FQGNSA. V lost 6 bases and J lost 0; bases outside the gene matches: 15.

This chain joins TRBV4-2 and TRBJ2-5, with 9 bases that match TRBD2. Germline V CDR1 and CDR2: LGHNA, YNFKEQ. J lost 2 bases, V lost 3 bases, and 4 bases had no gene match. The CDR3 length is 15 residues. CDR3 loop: CASSQSSGEQETQYF. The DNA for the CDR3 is TGTGCCAGCAGCCAGTCTAGCGGGGAACAAGAGACCCAGTACTTC.

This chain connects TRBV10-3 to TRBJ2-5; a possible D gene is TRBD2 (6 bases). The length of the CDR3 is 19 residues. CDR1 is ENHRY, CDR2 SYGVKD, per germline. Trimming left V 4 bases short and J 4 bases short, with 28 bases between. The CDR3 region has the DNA TGTGCCATCAGTGGCGTGGGGGGATTCACAGGACATTCAGCAGAGACCCAGTACTTC. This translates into CAISGVGGFTGHSAETQYF.

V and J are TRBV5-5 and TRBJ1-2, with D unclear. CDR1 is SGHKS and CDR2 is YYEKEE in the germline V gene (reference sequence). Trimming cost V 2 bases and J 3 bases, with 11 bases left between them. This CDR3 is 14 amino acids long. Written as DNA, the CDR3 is TGTGCCAGCAGCTTCTACGGGGAGGACTATGGCTACACCTTC. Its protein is CASSFYGEDYGYTF.

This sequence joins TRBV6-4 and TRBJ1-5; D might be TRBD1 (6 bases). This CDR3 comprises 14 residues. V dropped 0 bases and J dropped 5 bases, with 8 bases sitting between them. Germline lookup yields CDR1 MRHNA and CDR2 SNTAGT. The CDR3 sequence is CASSDSDSHQPQHF. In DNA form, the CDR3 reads TGTGCCAGCAGTGACTCGGACAGCCATCAGCCCCAGCATTTT.

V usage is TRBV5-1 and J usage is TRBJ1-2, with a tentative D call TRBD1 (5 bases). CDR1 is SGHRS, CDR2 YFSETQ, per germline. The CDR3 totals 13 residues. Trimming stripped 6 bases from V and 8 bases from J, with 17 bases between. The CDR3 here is CASNLGGGGGYTF. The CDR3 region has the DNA TGCGCCAGCAACCTTGGGGGGGGTGGCGGCTACACCTTC.

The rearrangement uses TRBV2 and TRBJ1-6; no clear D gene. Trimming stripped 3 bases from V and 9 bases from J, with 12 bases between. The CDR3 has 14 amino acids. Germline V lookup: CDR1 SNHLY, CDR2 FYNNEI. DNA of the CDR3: TGTGCCAGCAGTGAGGCCGTGGTCGCTTCACCCCTCCACTTT. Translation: CASSEAVVASPLHF.

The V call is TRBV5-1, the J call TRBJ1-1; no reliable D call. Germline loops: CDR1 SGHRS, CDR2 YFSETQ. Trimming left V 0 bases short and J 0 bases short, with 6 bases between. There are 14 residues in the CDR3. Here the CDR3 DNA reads TGCGCCAGCAGCTTGGCACAGTTGAACACTGAAGCTTTCTTT. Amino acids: CASSLAQLNTEAFF.

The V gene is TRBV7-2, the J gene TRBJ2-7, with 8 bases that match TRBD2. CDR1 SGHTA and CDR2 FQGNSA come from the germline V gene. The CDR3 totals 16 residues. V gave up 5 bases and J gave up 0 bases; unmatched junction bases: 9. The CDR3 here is CASSLRGGSVSYEQYF. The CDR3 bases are TGTGCCAGCAGCCTCCGGGGGGGCTCGGTCTCCTACGAGCAGTACTTC.

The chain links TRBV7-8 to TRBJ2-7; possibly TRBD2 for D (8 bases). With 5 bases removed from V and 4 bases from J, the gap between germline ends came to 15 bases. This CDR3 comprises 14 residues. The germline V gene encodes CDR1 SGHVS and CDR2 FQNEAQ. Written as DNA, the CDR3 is TGTGCCAGCAGCGAGACAGGGACTAGTTACGAGCAGTACTTC. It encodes CASSETGTSYEQYF.